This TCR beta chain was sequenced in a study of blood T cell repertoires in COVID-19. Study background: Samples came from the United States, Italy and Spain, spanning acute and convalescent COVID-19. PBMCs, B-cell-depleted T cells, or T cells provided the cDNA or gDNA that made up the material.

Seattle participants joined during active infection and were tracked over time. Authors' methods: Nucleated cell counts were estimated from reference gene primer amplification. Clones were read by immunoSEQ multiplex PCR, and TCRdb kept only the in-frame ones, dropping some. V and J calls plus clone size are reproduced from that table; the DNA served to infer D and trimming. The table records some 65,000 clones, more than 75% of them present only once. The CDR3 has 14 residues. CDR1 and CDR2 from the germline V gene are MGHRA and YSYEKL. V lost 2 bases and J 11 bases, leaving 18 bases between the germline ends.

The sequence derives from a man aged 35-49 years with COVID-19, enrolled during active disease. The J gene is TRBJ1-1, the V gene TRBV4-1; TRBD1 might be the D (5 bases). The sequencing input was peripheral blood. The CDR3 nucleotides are TGCGCCAGCAGCCAAAGTTTAGGGACTCTGAAGGCTTTCTTT. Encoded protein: CASSQSLGTLKAFF.